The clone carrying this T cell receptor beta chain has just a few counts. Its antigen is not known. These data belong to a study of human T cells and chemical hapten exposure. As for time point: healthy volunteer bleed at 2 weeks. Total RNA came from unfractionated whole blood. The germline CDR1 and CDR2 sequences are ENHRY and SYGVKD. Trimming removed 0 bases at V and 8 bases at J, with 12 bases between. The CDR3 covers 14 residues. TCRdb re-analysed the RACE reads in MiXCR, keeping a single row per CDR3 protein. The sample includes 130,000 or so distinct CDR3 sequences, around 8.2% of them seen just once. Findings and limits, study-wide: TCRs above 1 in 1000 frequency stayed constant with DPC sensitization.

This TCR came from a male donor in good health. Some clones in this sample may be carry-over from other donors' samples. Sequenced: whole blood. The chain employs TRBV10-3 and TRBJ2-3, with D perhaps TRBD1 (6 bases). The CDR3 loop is CAISESHEGGTQYF. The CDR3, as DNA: TGTGCCATCAGTGAGTCGCACGAAGGGGGTACGCAGTATTTT.